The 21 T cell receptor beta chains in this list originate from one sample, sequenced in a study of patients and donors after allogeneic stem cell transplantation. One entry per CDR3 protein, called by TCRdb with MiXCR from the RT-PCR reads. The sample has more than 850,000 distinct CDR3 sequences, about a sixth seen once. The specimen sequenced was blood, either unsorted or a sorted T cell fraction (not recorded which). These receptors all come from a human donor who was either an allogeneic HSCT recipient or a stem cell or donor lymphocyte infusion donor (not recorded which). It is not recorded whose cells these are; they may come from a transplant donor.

CDR3 DNA sequence: TGCGCCAGCAGCTTAAACCCTAGCGCAAGCACAGATACGCAGTATTTT. It translates to CASSLNPSASTDTQYF. The chain has TRBV5-1 and TRBJ2-3; TRBD2 might be the D (6 bases). V shed 2 bases and J shed 0 bases, with 13 bases lying between them. CDR1 and CDR2 from the germline V gene are SGHRS and YFSETQ. There are 16 residues in the CDR3.

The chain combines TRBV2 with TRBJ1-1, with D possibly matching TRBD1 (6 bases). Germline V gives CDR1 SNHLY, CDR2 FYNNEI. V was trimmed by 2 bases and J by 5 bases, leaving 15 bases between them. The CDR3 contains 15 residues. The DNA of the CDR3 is TGTGCCAGCAGTGAAATTACAGGGTTGCGAACTGAAGCTTTCTTT. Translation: CASSEITGLRTEAFF.

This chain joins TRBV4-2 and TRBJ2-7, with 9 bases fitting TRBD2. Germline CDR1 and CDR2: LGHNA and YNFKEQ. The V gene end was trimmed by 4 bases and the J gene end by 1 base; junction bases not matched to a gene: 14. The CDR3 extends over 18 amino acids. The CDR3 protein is CASSPRGEAGGRSYEQYF. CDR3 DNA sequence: TGTGCCAGCAGCCCCCGTGGAGAGGCGGGGGGGCGTTCCTACGAGCAGTACTTC.

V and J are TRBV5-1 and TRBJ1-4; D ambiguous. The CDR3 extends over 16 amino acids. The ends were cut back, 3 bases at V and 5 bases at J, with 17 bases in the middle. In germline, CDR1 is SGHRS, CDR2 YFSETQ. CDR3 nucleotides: TGCGCCAGCAGCTACGTAGGACGGCCCGGGAATGAAAAACTGTTTTTT. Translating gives CASSYVGRPGNEKLFF.

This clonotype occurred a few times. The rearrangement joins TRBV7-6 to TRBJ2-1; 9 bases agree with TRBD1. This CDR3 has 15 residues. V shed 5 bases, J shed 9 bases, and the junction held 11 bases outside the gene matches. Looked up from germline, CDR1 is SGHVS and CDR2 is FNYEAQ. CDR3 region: CASSPGTGLGGEQFF. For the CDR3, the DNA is TGTGCCAGCAGCCCTGGGACAGGGCTCGGTGGTGAGCAGTTCTTC.

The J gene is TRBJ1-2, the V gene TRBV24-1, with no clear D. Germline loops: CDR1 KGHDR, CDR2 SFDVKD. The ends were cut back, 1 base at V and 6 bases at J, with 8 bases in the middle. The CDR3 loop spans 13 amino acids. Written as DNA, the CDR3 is TGTGCCACCAGTGATTTTGCGGGAAATGGCTACACCTTC. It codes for CATSDFAGNGYTF.

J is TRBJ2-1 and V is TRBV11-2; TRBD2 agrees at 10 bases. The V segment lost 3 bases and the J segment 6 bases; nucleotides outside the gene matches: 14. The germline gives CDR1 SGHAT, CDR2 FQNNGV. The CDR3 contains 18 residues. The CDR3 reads CASSFWMESGRGSNEQFF. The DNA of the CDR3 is TGTGCCAGCAGCTTTTGGATGGAGAGCGGGAGGGGGTCCAATGAGCAGTTCTTC.

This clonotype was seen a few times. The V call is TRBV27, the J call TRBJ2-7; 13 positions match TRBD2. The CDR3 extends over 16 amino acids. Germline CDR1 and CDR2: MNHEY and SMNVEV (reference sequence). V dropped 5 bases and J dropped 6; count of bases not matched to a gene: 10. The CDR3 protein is CASSPGLAGPYAEQYF. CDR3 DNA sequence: TGTGCCAGCAGTCCGGGACTAGCGGGGCCATATGCCGAGCAGTACTTC.

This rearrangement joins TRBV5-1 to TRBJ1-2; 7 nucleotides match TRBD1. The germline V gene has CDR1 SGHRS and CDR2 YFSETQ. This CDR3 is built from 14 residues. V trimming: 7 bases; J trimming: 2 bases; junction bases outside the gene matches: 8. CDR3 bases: TGCGCCAGCGGCCAAGGGACAGACAACTATGGCTACACCTTC. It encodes CASGQGTDNYGYTF.

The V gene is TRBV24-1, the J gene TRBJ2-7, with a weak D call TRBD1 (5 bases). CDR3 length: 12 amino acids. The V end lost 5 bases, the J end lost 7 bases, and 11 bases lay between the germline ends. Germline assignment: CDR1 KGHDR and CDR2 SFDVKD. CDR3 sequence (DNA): TGTGCCACCAGTGCAGGGCTGGGTGAGCAGTACTTC. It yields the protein CATSAGLGEQYF.

Here the CDR3 DNA reads TGTGCCAGCTCACCACCAGGACAGGGGGCCACTGAAGCTTTCTTT. Amino acids: CASSPPGQGATEAFF. The rearrangement links TRBV18 to TRBJ1-1; 11 nucleotides match TRBD1. Unmatched junction bases numbered 1, after V lost 0 bases and J lost 4 bases. This CDR3 has 15 amino acids. Germline V lookup: CDR1 KGHSH, CDR2 LQKENI.

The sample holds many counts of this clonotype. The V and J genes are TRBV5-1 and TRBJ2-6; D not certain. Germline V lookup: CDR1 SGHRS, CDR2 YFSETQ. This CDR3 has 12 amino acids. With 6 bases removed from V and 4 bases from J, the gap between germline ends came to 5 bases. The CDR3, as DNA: TGCGCCAGCACCGGAGGGGCCAACGTCCTGACTTTC. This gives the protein CASTGGANVLTF.

CDR3 sequence: CASRNTGALAKNIQYF. The DNA for the CDR3 is TGTGCCAGCCGAAACACAGGGGCATTAGCCAAAAACATTCAGTACTTC. J is TRBJ2-4 and V is TRBV6-1, with 7 bases matching TRBD1. V was pared by 8 bases and J by 0 bases, with 10 bases of the junction left unmatched. The CDR3 sequence is 16 residues long. CDR1 and CDR2 (germline): MNHNS, SASEGT.

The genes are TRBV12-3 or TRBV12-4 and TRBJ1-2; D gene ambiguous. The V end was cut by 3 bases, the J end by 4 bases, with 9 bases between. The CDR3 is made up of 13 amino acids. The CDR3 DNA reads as TGTGCCAGCAGTTTCGGGGTCATCTATGGCTACACCTTC. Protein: CASSFGVIYGYTF.

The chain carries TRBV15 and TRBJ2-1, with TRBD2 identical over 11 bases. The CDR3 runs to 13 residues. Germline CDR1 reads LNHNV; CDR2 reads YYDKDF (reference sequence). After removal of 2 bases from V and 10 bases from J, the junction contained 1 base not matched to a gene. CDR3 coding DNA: TGTGCCACCAGCAGACGGACTAGCGGGGAGCAGTTCTTC. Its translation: CATSRRTSGEQFF.

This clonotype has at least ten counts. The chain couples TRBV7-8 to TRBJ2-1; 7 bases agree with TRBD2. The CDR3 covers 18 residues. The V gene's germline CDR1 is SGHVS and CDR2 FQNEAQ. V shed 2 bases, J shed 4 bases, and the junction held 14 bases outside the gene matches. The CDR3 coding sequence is TGTGCCAGCAGCTTACCCTTCGCGGGAGCTTCCGTTTACAATGAGCAGTTCTTC. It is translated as CASSLPFAGASVYNEQFF. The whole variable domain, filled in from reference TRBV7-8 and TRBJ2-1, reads GAGVSQSPRYKVAKRGQDVALRCDPISGHVSLFWYQQALGQGPEFLTYFQNEAQLDKSGLPSDRFFAERPEGSVSTLKIQRTQQEDSAVYLCASSLPFAGASVYNEQFFGPGTRLTVL.

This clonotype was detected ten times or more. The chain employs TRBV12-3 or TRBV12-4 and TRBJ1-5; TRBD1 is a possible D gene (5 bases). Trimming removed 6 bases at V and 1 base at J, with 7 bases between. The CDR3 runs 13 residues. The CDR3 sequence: CASRQGSNQPQHF. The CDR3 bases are TGTGCCAGCAGGCAGGGAAGCAATCAGCCCCAGCATTTT.

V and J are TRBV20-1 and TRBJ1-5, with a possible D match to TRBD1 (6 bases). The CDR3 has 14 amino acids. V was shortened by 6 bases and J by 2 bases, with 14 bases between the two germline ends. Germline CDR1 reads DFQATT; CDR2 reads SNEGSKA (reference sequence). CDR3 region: CSATGWGGNQPQHF. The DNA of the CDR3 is TGCAGTGCGACAGGATGGGGGGGCAATCAGCCCCAGCATTTT.

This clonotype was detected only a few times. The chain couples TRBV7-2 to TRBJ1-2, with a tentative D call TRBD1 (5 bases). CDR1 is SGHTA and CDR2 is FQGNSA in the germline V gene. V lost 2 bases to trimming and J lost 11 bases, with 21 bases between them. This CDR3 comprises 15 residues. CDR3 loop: CASSLTPGPSQAYTF. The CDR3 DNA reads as TGTGCCAGCAGCTTAACTCCGGGCCCCTCACAGGCATACACCTTC.

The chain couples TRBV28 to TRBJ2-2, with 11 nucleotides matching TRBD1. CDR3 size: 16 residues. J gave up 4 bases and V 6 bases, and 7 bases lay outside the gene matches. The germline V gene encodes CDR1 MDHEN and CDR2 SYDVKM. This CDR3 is CASRGQGGRSTGELFF. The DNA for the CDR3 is TGTGCCAGCAGGGGACAGGGGGGGCGATCCACCGGGGAGCTGTTTTTT.

The CDR3 protein is CASIRQALNTEAFF. CDR3 bases: TGTGCCAGCATCCGACAGGCCTTGAACACTGAAGCTTTCTTT. V and J are TRBV6-2 or TRBV6-3 and TRBJ1-1; D is possibly TRBD1 (6 bases). The germline V gene encodes CDR1 MNHEY and CDR2 SVGEGT. The V end lost 7 bases, the J end lost 0 bases, and 12 bases lay between the germline ends. This CDR3 contains 14 residues.